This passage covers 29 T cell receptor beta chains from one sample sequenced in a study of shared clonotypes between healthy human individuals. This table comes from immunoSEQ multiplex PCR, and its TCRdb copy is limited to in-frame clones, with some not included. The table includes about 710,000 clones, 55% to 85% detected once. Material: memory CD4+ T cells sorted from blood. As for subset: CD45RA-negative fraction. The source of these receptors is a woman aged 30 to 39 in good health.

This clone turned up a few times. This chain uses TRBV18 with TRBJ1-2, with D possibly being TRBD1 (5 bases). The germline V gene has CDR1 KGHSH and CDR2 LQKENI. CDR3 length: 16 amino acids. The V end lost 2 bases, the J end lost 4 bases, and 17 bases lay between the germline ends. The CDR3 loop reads CASSPLGDRRSYGYTF. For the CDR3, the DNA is TGTGCCAGCTCACCATTGGGCGACAGAAGATCCTATGGCTACACCTTC.

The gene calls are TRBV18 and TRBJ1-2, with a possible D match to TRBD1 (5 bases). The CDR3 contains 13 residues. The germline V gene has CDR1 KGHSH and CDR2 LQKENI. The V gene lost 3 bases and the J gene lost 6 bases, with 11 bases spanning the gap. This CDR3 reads CASSPGTENGYTF. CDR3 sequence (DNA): TGTGCCAGCTCACCCGGGACGGAGAATGGCTACACCTTC.

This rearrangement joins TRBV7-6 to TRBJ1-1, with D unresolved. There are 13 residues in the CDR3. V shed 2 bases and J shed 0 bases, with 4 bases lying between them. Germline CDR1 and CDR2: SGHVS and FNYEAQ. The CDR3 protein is CASSLQMNTEAFF. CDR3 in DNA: TGTGCCAGCAGCTTACAGATGAACACTGAAGCTTTCTTT.

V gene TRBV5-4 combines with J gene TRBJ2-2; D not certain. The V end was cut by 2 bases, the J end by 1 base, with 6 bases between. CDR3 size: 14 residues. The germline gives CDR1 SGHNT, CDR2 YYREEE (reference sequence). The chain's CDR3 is CASSLTVNTGELFF. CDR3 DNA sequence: TGTGCCAGCAGCTTAACAGTGAACACCGGGGAGCTGTTTTTT.

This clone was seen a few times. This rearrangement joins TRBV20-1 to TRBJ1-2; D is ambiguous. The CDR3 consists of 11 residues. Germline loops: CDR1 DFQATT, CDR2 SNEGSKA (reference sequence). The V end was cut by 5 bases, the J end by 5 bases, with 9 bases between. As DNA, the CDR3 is TGCAGTGCTGGGCAGAGATATGGCTACACCTTC. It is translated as CSAGQRYGYTF.

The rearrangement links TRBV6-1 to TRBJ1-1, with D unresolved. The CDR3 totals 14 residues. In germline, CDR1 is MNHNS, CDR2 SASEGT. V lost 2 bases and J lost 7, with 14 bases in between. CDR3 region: CASSERIARGEAFF. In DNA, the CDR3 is TGTGCCAGCAGTGAAAGAATAGCCCGAGGTGAAGCTTTCTTT.

CDR3 residues: CASSLVAGASAGEQFF. CDR3 DNA: TGTGCCAGCAGCTTAGTCGCAGGGGCGAGTGCCGGTGAGCAGTTCTTC. The V gene is TRBV7-9, the J gene TRBJ2-1, with D perhaps matching TRBD1 (6 bases). V lost 1 base to trimming and J lost 9 bases, with 19 bases between them. The CDR3 covers 16 residues. Looked up from germline, CDR1 is SEHNR and CDR2 is FQNEAQ (reference sequence).

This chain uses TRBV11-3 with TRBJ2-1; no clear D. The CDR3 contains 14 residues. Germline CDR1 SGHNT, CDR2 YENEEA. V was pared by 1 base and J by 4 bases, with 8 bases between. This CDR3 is CASSLGYPYNEQFF. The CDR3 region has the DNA TGTGCCAGCAGCTTAGGGTACCCATACAATGAGCAGTTCTTC.

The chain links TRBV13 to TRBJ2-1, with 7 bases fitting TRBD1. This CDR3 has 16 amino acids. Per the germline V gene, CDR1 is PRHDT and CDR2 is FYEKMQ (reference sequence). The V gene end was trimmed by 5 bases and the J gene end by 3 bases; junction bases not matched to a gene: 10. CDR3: CASSLRRQGVYNEQFF. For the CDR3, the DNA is TGTGCCAGCAGCCTCCGGAGGCAGGGGGTCTACAATGAGCAGTTCTTC. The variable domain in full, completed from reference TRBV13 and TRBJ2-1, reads AAGVIQSPRHLIKEKRETATLKCYPIPRHDTVYWYQQGPGQDPQFLISFYEKMQSDKGSIPDRFSAQQFSDYHSELNMSSLELGDSALYFCASSLRRQGVYNEQFFGPGTRLTVL.

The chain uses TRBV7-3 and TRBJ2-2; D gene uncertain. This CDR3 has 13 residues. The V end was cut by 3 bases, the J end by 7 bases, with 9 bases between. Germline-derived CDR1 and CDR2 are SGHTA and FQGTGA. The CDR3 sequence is CASSLASDGELFF. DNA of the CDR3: TGTGCCAGCAGCTTGGCTAGTGACGGGGAGCTGTTTTTT. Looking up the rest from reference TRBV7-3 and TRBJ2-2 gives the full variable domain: GAGVSQTPSNKVTEKGKYVELRCDPISGHTALYWYRQSLGQGPEFLIYFQGTGAADDSGLPNDRFFAVRPEGSVSTLKIQRTERGDSAVYLCASSLASDGELFFGEGSRLTVL.

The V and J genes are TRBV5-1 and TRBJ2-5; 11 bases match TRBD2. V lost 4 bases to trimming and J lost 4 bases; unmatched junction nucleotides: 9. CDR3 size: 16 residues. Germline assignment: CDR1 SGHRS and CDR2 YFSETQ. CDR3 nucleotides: TGCGCCAGCAGCGCCTTAGCGGGAGGGCCCCCAGAGACCCAGTACTTC. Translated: CASSALAGGPPETQYF.

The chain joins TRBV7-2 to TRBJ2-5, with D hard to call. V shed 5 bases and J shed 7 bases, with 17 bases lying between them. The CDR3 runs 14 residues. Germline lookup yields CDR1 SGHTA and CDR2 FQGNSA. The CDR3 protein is CASSLGRPRRTQYF. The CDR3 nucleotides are TGTGCCAGCAGCCTAGGACGGCCAAGGAGGACCCAGTACTTC.

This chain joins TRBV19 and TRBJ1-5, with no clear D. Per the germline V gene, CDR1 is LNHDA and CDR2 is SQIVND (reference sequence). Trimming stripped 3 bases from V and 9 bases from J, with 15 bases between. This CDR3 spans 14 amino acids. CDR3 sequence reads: CASSMDGDYRPQHF. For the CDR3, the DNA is TGTGCCAGTAGTATGGACGGAGACTATCGGCCCCAGCATTTT.

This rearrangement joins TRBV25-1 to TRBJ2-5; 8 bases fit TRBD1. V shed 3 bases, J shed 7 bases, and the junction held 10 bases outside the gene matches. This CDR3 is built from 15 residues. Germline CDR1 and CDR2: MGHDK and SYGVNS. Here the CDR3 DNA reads TGTGCCAGCAGTGAGGTGTCAGGGGGCGTGGGGACCCAGTACTTC. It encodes CASSEVSGGVGTQYF.

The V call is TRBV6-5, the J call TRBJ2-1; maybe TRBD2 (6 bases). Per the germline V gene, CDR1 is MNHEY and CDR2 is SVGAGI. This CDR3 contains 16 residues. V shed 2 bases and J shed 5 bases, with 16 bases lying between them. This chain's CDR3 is CASSYAQGGVHNEQFF. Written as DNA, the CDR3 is TGTGCCAGCAGTTACGCCCAGGGAGGTGTACACAATGAGCAGTTCTTC.

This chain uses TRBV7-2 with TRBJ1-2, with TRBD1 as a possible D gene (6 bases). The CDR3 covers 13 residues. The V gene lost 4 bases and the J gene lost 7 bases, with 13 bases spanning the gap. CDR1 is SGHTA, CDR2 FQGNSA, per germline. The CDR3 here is CASSSRRGGGYTF. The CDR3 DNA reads TGTGCCAGCAGCTCCCGGAGAGGGGGTGGCTACACCTTC.

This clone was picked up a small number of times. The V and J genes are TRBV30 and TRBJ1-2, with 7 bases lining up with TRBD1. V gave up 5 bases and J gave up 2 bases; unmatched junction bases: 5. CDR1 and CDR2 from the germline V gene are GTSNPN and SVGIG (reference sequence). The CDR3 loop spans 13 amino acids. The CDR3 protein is CAWSRDRNYGYTF. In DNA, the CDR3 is TGTGCCTGGTCAAGGGACAGAAACTATGGCTACACCTTC.

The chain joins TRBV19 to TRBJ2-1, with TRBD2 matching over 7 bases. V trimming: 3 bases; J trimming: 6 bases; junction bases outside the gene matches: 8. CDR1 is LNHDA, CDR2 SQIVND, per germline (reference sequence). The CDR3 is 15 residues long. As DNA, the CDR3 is TGTGCCAGTAGTATGGTGGCGGGGGTACCCAATGAGCAGTTCTTC. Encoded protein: CASSMVAGVPNEQFF.

The CDR3 sequence: CASSIGTDPSSYEQYF. CDR3 DNA sequence: TGTGCCAGCAGCATCGGGACAGACCCCTCCTCCTACGAGCAGTACTTC. The rearrangement uses TRBV5-4 and TRBJ2-7; 7 bases fit TRBD1. The V gene's germline CDR1 is SGHNT and CDR2 YYREEE (reference sequence). V shed 4 bases and J 0 bases; nucleotides not matched to a gene: 10. The CDR3 extends over 16 amino acids.

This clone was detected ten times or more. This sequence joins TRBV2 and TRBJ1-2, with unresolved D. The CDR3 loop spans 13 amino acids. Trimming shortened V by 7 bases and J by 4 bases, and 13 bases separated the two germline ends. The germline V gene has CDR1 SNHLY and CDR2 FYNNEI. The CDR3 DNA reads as TGTGCCAGCACCGATAAGCCGGGCTATGGCTACACCTTC. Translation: CASTDKPGYGYTF.

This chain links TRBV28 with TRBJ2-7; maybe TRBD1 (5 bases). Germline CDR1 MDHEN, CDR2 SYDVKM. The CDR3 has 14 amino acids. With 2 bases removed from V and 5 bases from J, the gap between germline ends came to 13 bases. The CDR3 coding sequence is TGTGCCAGCAGTTTAAGGGGATCCGTCCACGAGCAGTACTTC. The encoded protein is CASSLRGSVHEQYF.

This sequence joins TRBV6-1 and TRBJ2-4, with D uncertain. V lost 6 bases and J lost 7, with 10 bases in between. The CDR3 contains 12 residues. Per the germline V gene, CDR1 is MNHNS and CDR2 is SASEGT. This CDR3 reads CASSPASNIQYF. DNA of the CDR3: TGTGCCAGCAGCCCGGCGTCGAACATTCAGTACTTC.

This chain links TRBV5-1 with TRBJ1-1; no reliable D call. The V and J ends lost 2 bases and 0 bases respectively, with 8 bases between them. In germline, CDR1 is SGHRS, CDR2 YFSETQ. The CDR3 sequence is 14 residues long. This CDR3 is CASSFELMNTEAFF. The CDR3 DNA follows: TGCGCCAGCAGCTTTGAGCTCATGAACACTGAAGCTTTCTTT.

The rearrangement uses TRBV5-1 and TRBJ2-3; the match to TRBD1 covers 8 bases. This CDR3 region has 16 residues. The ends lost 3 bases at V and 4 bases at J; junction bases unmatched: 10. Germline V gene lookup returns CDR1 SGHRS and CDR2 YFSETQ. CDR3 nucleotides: TGCGCCAGCAGCTCAATAACCGGACAGGGTGCAGATACGCAGTATTTT. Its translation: CASSSITGQGADTQYF.

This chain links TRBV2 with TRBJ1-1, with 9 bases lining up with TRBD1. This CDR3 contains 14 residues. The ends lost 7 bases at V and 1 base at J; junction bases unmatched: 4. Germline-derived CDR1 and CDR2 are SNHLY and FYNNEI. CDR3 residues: CASTRDRENTEAFF. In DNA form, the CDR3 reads TGTGCCAGCACTCGGGACAGGGAGAACACTGAAGCTTTCTTT.

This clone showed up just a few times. Written as DNA, the CDR3 is TGTGCCAGCAGCCAGGGGGGGAATCAGCCCCAGCATTTT. Translating it yields CASSQGGNQPQHF. V and J are TRBV7-8 and TRBJ1-5; 7 bases are shared with TRBD1. J was trimmed by 4 bases and V by 5 bases; bases with no gene match: 2. Germline V gene data show CDR1 as SGHVS and CDR2 as FQNEAQ. The length of the CDR3 is 13 residues.

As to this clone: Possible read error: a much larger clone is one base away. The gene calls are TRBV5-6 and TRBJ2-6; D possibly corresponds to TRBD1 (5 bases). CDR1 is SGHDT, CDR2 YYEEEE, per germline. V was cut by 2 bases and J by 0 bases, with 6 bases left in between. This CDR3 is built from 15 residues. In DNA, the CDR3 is TGTGCCAGCAGCTTCGACAGCTCTGGGGCCAACGTCCTGACTTTC. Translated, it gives CASSFDSSGANVLTF.

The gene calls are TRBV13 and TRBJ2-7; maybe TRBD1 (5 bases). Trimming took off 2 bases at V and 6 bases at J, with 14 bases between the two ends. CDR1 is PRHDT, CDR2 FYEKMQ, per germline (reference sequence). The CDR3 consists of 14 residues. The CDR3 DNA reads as TGTGCCAGCAGCTTAAAGCCCCAGGGCGGCGAGCAGTACTTC. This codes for CASSLKPQGGEQYF.

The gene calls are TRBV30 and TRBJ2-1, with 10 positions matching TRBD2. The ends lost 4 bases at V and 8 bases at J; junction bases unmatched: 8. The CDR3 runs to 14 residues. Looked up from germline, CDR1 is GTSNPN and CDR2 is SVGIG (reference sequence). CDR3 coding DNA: TGTGCCTGGAATCTAGCGGGAGTTGTATATGAGCAGTTCTTC. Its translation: CAWNLAGVVYEQFF.